The clone carrying this TCR beta chain was observed many times. The sample belongs to a study of T cell clonality in common variable immunodeficiency. Some clones are missing from TCRdb's copy, which holds only in-frame ones; the method was immunoSEQ multiplex PCR. This sample has tens of thousands of clones, each found more than once. This receptor was taken from a person aged 18 to 70 in good health. Sequencing used peripheral blood mononuclear cells.

CDR3 amino acids: CSVEVAGQETQYF. CDR3 bases read: TGCAGCGTTGAAGTGGCAGGACAAGAGACC. The chain joins TRBV29-1 to TRBJ2-5; D ambiguous. The read finishes 3 residues shy of the CDR3 end, and the germline J gene is used to complete it. CDR1 is SQVTM, CDR2 ANQGSEA, per germline. This CDR3 comprises 13 residues. Deletions cut 1 base from V and 2 bases from J, with 8 bases between. The complete variable domain, with remaining parts taken from reference TRBV29-1 and TRBJ2-5, reads SAVISQKPSRDICQRGTSLTIQCQVDSQVTMMFWYRQQPGQSLTLIATANQGSEATYESGFVIDKFPISRPNLTFSTLTVSNMSPEDSSIYLCSVEVAGQETQYFGPGTRLLVL.